The source of this T cell receptor beta chain is a study of blood T cell repertoires in COVID-19. Overall study: Samples came from the United States, Italy and Spain, spanning acute and convalescent COVID-19. PBMCs, B-cell-depleted T cells, or T cells provided the cDNA or gDNA that made up the material.

This CDR3 is built from 13 residues. Trimming pared 0 bases from V and 4 bases from J, leaving 7 bases between. From germline, CDR1 is SGHNT and CDR2 YYREEE (reference sequence). Authors' methods: Estimated nucleated cell counts came from reference gene primer amplification. Sequenced by immunoSEQ multiplex PCR; TCRdb stores in-frame clones only, minus some. The DNA was the basis for D and trimming; V, J and clone size are from that table. Of about 140,000 clones listed, around nine tenths are singletons. The TCR originated in a human donor in a cohort sampled during active COVID-19. The specimen was peripheral blood. The gene calls are TRBV5-4 and TRBJ1-1; TRBD1 might be the D (5 bases). Here the CDR3 reads CASSLDRPTEAFF. In nucleotides, the CDR3 is TGTGCCAGCAGCTTGGACAGGCCCACTGAAGCTTTCTTT.